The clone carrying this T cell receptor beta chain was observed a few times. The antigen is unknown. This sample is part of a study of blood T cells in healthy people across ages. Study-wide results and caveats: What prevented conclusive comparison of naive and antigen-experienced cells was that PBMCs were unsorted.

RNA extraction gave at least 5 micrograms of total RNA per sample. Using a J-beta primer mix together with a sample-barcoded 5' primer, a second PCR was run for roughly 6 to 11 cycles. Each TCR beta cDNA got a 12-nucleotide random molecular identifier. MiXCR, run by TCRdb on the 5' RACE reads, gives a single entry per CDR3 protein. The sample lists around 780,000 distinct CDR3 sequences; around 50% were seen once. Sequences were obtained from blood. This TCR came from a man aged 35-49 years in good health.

The CDR3 DNA sequence: TGCGCCAGCAGCGTACAAGCTTTAAGGGAAGAGACCCAGTACTTC. Translated: CASSVQALREETQYF. The chain employs TRBV5-1 and TRBJ2-5; D is undetermined. This CDR3 has 15 residues. Germline V gives CDR1 SGHRS, CDR2 YFSETQ. Trimming stripped 4 bases from V and 3 bases from J, with 16 bases between.